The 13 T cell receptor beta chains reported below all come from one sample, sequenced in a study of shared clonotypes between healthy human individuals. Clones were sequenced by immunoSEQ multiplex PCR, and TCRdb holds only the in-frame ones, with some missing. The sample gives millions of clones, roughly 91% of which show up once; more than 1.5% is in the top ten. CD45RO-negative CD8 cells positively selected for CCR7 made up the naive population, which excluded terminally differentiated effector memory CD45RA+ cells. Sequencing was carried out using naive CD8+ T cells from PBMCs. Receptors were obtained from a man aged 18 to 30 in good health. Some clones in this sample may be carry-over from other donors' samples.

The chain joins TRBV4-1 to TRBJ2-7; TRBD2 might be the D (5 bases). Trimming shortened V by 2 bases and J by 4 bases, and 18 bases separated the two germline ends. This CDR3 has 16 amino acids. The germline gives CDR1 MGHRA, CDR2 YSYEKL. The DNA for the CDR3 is TGCGCCAGCAGCCAAAATCCCACAGCGGATCCTTACGAGCAGTACTTC. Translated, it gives CASSQNPTADPYEQYF.

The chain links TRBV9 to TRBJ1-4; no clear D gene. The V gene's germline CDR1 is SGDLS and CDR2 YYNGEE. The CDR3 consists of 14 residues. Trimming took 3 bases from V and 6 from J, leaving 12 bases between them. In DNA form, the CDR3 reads TGTGCCAGCAGCGCCGGCCGGGCCCATGAAAAACTGTTTTTT. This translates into CASSAGRAHEKLFF.

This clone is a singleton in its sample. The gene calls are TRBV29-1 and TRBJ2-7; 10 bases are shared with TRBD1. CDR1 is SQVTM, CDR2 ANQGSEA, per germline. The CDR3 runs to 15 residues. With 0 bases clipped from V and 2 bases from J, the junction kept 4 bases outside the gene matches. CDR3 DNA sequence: TGCAGCGTTGAAGAAATCGGACAGGGGGCCTACGAGCAGTACTTC. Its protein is CSVEEIGQGAYEQYF.

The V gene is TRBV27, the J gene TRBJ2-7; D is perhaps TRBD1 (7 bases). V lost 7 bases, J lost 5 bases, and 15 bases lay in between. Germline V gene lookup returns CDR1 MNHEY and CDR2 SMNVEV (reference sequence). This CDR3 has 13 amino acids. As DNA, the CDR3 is TGTGCCAGCAAAGCGCAGGGGGAGGACGAGCAGTACTTC. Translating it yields CASKAQGEDEQYF.

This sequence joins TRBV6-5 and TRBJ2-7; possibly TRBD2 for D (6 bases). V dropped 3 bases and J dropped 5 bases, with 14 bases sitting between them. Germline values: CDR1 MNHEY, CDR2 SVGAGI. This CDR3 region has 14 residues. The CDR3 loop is CASSYGSRGNEQYF. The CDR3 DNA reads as TGTGCCAGCAGTTATGGATCCCGGGGGAACGAGCAGTACTTC.

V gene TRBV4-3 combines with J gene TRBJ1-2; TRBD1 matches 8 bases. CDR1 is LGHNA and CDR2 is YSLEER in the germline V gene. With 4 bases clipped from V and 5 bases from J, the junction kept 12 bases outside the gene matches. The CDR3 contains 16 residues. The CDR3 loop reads CASSPTSVDRVYGYTF. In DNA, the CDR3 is TGCGCCAGCAGCCCAACCTCCGTGGACAGGGTATATGGCTACACCTTC.

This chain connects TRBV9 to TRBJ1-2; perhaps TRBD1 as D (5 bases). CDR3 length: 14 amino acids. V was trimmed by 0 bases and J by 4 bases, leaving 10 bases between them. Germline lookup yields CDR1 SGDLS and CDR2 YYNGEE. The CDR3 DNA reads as TGTGCCAGCAGCGTAGAATCAGGGCCCTATGGCTACACCTTC. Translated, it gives CASSVESGPYGYTF.

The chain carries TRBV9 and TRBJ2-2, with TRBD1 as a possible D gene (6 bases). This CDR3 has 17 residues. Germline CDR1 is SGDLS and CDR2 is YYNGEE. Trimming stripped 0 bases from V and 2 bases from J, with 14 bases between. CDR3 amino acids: CASSVGTTGFNTGELFF. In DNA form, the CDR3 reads TGTGCCAGCAGCGTAGGGACCACAGGGTTCAACACCGGGGAGCTGTTTTTT. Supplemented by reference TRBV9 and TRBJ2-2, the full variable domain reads DSGVTQTPKHLITATGQRVTLRCSPRSGDLSVYWYQQSLDQGLQFLIQYYNGEERAKGNILERFSAQQFPDLHSELNLSSLELGDSALYFCASSVGTTGFNTGELFFGEGSRLTVL.

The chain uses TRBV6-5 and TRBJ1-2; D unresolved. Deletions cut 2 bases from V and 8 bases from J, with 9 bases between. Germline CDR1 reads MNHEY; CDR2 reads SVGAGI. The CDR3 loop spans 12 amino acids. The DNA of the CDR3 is TGTGCCAGCAGTTACGGGGTGGAGGGCTACACCTTC. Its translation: CASSYGVEGYTF.

In DNA form, the CDR3 reads TGTGCCAATATGGGCCGGGGAGGGAGCATTGTCGGGGCAAGCTCCTACAATGAGCAGTTCTTC. This codes for CANMGRGGSIVGASSYNEQFF. The chain uses TRBV27 and TRBJ2-1; TRBD2 matches at 7 bases. Losses at the gene ends were 10 bases for V and 0 bases for J; bases not matched to a gene: 27. In germline, CDR1 is MNHEY, CDR2 SMNVEV (reference sequence). The CDR3 is 21 residues long.

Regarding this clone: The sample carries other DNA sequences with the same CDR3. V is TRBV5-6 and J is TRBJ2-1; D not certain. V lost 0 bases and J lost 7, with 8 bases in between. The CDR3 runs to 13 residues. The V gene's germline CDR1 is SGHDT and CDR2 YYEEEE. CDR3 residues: CASSLASSNEQFF. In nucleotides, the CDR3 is TGTGCCAGCAGCTTGGCCTCGTCTAATGAGCAGTTCTTC.

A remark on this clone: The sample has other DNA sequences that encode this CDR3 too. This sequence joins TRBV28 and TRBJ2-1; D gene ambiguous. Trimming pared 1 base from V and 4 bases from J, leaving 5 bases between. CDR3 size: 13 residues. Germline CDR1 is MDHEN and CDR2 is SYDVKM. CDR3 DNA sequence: TGTGCCAGCAGTTTATCCGGTTACAATGAGCAGTTCTTC. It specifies CASSLSGYNEQFF. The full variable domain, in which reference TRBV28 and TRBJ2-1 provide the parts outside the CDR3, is DVKVTQSSRYLVKRTGEKVFLECVQDMDHENMFWYRQDPGLGLRLIYFSYDVKMKEKGDIPEGYSVSREKKERFSLILESASTNQTSMYLCASSLSGYNEQFFGPGTRLTVL.

The CDR3 region has the DNA TGTGCCAGCAGCTGGGCCTACTCCTCCGGGGCCAACGTCCTGACTTTC. It encodes CASSWAYSSGANVLTF. The V gene is TRBV7-8, the J gene TRBJ2-6; D is unresolved. Per germline, CDR1 SGHVS and CDR2 FQNEAQ. Trimming left V 4 bases short and J 4 bases short, with 14 bases between. The CDR3 runs 16 residues.